This paragraph covers one T cell receptor (beta chain) sequence. Its antigen remains unidentified. This CDR3 contains 16 residues. V gave up 2 bases and J gave up 2 bases; unmatched junction bases: 6. From germline, CDR1 is SGHRS and CDR2 YFSETQ. The data derive from a study of T cell repertoires and Cas9 in healthy adults. About the study: CD4 and CD8 compartments: SpCas9-reactive T cells profiled for potency, cytotoxicity, lineage. Study conclusions and caveats: SpCas9-reactive effector T cells were reportedly restrained in vitro by SpCas9-reactive regulatory T cells.

Data came from immunoSEQ multiplex PCR; TCRdb stores just in-frame clones and leaves some out. This sample yields fewer than 15,000 clones, of which under 90% are seen a single time; around 2.1% belongs to the top ten. Sequenced: Tregs (CD4+, CD25+, CD127-, CD137-, CD154-) from PBMCs; culture status not recorded. This sequence originates from a human donor in good health. The chain carries TRBV5-1 and TRBJ2-2, with 7 bases fitting TRBD1. CDR3 DNA sequence: TGCGCCAGCAGCTTTTCGGGACAGATCAACACCGGGGAGCTGTTTTTT. Translating it yields CASSFSGQINTGELFF.